The source of this T cell receptor (beta chain) is a study of CD8 T cells in ankylosing spondylitis. Study findings and constraints: A TCR beta motif of 8 or 9 highly homologous variants appeared characteristic of ankylosing spondylitis blood. Earlier studies detected some motif variants in reactive arthritis synovial fluid and blood.

This CDR3 comprises 15 residues. J gave up 6 bases and V 0 bases, and 4 bases lay outside the gene matches. CDR1 is DFQATT and CDR2 is SNEGSKA in the germline V gene (reference sequence). TCRdb itself ran the 5' RACE reads through MiXCR, one entry per CDR3 protein. In the table there are 200,000 to 250,000 distinct CDR3 sequences, around 16% of which are singletons. There are a few counts of this clonotype. What it recognizes is unknown. Sequencing was carried out using blood, either unsorted or a sorted T cell fraction (not recorded which). The chain joins TRBV20-1 to TRBJ2-1, with 11 bases aligning to TRBD2. This TCR was sampled from a male donor with ankylosing spondylitis. CDR3 sequence reads: CSARDSTSGSNEQFF. In DNA, the CDR3 is TGCAGTGCTAGAGATTCTACTAGCGGGAGCAATGAGCAGTTCTTC.